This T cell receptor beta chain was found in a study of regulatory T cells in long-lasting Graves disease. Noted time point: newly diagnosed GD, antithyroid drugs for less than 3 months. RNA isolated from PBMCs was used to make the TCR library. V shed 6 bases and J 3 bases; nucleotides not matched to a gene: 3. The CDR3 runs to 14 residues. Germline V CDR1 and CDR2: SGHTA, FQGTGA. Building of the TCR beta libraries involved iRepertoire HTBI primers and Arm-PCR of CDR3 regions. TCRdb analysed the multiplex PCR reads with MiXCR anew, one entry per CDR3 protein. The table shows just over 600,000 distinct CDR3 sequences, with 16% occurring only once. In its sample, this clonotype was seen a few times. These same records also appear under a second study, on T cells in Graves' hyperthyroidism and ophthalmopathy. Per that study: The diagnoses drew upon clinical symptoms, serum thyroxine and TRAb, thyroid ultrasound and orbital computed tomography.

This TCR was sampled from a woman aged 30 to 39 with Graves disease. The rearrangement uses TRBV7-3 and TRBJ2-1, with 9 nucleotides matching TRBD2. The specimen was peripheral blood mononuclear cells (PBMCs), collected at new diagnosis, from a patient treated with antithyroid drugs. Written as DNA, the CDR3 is TGTGCCAGCAGACAGACTAGCGGCTACAATGAGCAGTTCTTC. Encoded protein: CASRQTSGYNEQFF.